These 23 T cell receptor beta chains were sequenced from one sample in a study of blood T cell repertoires in COVID-19. Sequencing was performed with immunoSEQ multiplex PCR; in TCRdb, only in-frame clones are kept and a portion is missing. The sample carries more than 200,000 clones, less than 90% recorded once. The sample comprised peripheral blood. The receptors were sampled from a woman older than 75 with COVID-19, enrolled during active disease.

CDR3 sequence: CASTPTSDRPQGTFF. DNA of the CDR3: TGTGCCAGCACCCCAACCAGCGACAGGCCCCAAGGTACTTTCTTT. The rearrangement uses TRBV6-5 and TRBJ1-1; possibly TRBD1 for D (6 bases). Germline assignment: CDR1 MNHEY and CDR2 SVGAGI. The V and J ends lost 7 bases and 12 bases respectively, with 27 bases between them. This CDR3 is 15 amino acids long.

The V gene is TRBV19, the J gene TRBJ1-5; maybe TRBD1 (5 bases). V lost 8 bases to trimming and J lost 2 bases, with 13 bases between them. The CDR3 runs 14 residues. Germline loops: CDR1 LNHDA, CDR2 SQIVND (reference sequence). The DNA of the CDR3 is TGTGCCAGTTTAGAAGGGGATGGCAATCAGCCCCAGCATTTT. Translating gives CASLEGDGNQPQHF.

The chain uses TRBV6-6 and TRBJ1-1; 7 bases align to TRBD1. CDR3 length: 14 residues. Germline CDR1 reads MNHNY; CDR2 reads SVGAGI (reference sequence). Germline trimming cut 4 bases from V and 6 bases from J; bases unmatched to any gene: 8. CDR3 protein: CASSWDRINSEAFF. The CDR3 DNA reads as TGTGCCAGCAGTTGGGACAGAATAAACTCTGAAGCTTTCTTT.

This chain joins TRBV7-9 and TRBJ1-3, with no clear D. Germline lookup yields CDR1 SEHNR and CDR2 FQNEAQ (reference sequence). V was cut by 2 bases and J by 2 bases, with 13 bases left in between. The CDR3 has 16 amino acids. The CDR3 protein is CASSLLSSGTGNTIYF. CDR3 DNA: TGTGCCAGCAGCTTATTGTCGTCGGGGACTGGAAACACCATATATTTT.

This clone has at least ten counts. V is TRBV28 and J is TRBJ1-6; D call uncertain. Germline V gene lookup returns CDR1 MDHEN and CDR2 SYDVKM. V was cut by 9 bases and J by 0 bases, with 9 bases left in between. The CDR3 length is 14 residues. In nucleotides, the CDR3 is TGTGCCAGTAACCCGGGCTCCTATAATTCACCCCTCCACTTT. The encoded protein is CASNPGSYNSPLHF.

The genes are TRBV5-1 and TRBJ2-1, with a tentative D call TRBD1 (5 bases). This CDR3 comprises 14 residues. Between the trimmed V and J ends, which lost 0 bases and 7 bases, there was a span of 11 bases. The germline V gene encodes CDR1 SGHRS and CDR2 YFSETQ. The CDR3 here is CASSLGQTSNEQFF. The CDR3 DNA follows: TGCGCCAGCAGCTTGGGACAGACATCAAATGAGCAGTTCTTC. The full variable domain, in which reference TRBV5-1 and TRBJ2-1 provide the parts outside the CDR3, is KAGVTQTPRYLIKTRGQQVTLSCSPISGHRSVSWYQQTPGQGLQFLFEYFSETQRNKGNFPGRFSGRQFSNSRSEMNVSTLELGDSALYLCASSLGQTSNEQFFGPGTRLTVL.

The rearrangement uses TRBV7-4 and TRBJ1-1; D ambiguous. The V gene lost 1 base and the J gene lost 0 bases, with 9 bases spanning the gap. The CDR3 is 15 amino acids. The germline V gene has CDR1 SGHVT and CDR2 SQSDAQ. The DNA of the CDR3 is TGTGCCAGCAGCTTAGGGCAGGCAATGAACACTGAAGCTTTCTTT. This encodes CASSLGQAMNTEAFF.

V usage is TRBV27 and J usage is TRBJ2-5, with 9 positions matching TRBD1. The CDR3 totals 18 residues. Germline CDR1 reads MNHEY; CDR2 reads SMNVEV (reference sequence). Trimming removed 5 bases from V and 2 bases from J; junction bases left unmatched: 15. The CDR3 here is CASSPYYVGTGRQETQYF. In nucleotides, the CDR3 is TGTGCCAGCAGTCCCTACTATGTCGGGACAGGGAGGCAAGAGACCCAGTACTTC.

This clone was observed a few times. The sample has other DNA sequences that encode this CDR3 too. V is TRBV19 and J is TRBJ1-5; the D is unclear. CDR3 length: 12 residues. CDR1 and CDR2 (germline): LNHDA, SQIVND (reference sequence). The V end was cut by 8 bases, the J end by 1 base, with 6 bases between. The CDR3 nucleotides are TGTGCCAGTGGAGGAAGCAATCAGCCCCAGCATTTT. Protein product: CASGGSNQPQHF.

The CDR3 reads CASSLVGTGTTGNTIYF. CDR3 sequence (DNA): TGCGCCAGCAGCTTGGTGGGGACAGGGACCACTGGAAACACCATATATTTT. The chain recombines TRBV5-1 with TRBJ1-3; 9 bases line up with TRBD1. The CDR3 contains 17 residues. Germline values: CDR1 SGHRS, CDR2 YFSETQ. V shed 0 bases and J 2 bases; nucleotides not matched to a gene: 6.

The V gene is TRBV6-5, the J gene TRBJ1-5; D is perhaps TRBD1 (6 bases). Trimming left V 10 bases short and J 5 bases short, with 15 bases between. Germline V gene data show CDR1 as MNHEY and CDR2 as SVGAGI. This CDR3 region has 13 residues. CDR3 DNA: TGTGCCATCCAACAGGGTTCGCATCAGCCCCAGCATTTT. This encodes CAIQQGSHQPQHF.

The chain couples TRBV9 to TRBJ1-2; possible D gene TRBD1, 5 bases. Trimming removed 2 bases from V and 4 bases from J, with 15 bases in between. Germline CDR1 and CDR2: SGDLS and YYNGEE. The CDR3 is 15 amino acids. CDR3 coding DNA: TGTGCCAGCAGCGTTAGTGCAGGGTCGACCTATGGCTACACCTTC. This codes for CASSVSAGSTYGYTF. The variable domain in full, completed from reference TRBV9 and TRBJ1-2, reads DSGVTQTPKHLITATGQRVTLRCSPRSGDLSVYWYQQSLDQGLQFLIQYYNGEERAKGNILERFSAQQFPDLHSELNLSSLELGDSALYFCASSVSAGSTYGYTFGSGTRLTVV.

This chain links TRBV5-1 with TRBJ1-5; no clear D. The CDR3 has 17 residues. V was trimmed by 1 base and J by 3 bases, leaving 17 bases between them. Germline CDR1 reads SGHRS; CDR2 reads YFSETQ. The CDR3 is CASSLFDPGFNNQPQHF. The CDR3 coding sequence is TGCGCCAGCAGCTTGTTCGACCCGGGATTTAACAATCAGCCCCAGCATTTT.

The chain uses TRBV5-1 and TRBJ2-7, with 9 bases aligning to TRBD1. Germline-derived CDR1 and CDR2 are SGHRS and YFSETQ. The CDR3 length is 8 residues. The CDR3 DNA sequence: TGCGCCAGCGTGGGACAGGGTGTC. Its translation: CASVGQGV.

The genes are TRBV25-1 and TRBJ2-1, with 7 nucleotides matching TRBD1. Germline V CDR1 and CDR2: MGHDK, SYGVNS. The CDR3 length is 15 residues. The junction had 7 bases not matched to a gene; V was cut back by 5 bases and J by 3 bases. CDR3 loop: CASSSTGKNYNEQFF. The CDR3, as DNA: TGTGCCAGCAGTTCGACAGGGAAGAACTACAATGAGCAGTTCTTC. The full variable domain, its missing parts supplied by reference TRBV25-1 and TRBJ2-1, is EADIYQTPRYLVIGTGKKITLECSQTMGHDKMYWYQQDPGMELHLIHYSYGVNSTEKGDLSSESTVSRIRTEHFPLTLESARPSHTSQYLCASSSTGKNYNEQFFGPGTRLTVL.

The chain carries TRBV27 and TRBJ2-5; TRBD1 matches at 11 bases. The V gene's germline CDR1 is MNHEY and CDR2 SMNVEV (reference sequence). The CDR3 sequence is 15 residues long. Losses at the gene ends were 5 bases for V and 5 bases for J; bases not matched to a gene: 7. CDR3 amino acids: CASSPRTGGAETQYF. Here the CDR3 DNA reads TGTGCCAGCAGTCCCCGGACAGGGGGCGCCGAGACCCAGTACTTC.

The chain has TRBV9 and TRBJ2-2, with TRBD2 matching over 8 bases. CDR1 and CDR2 from the germline V gene are SGDLS and YYNGEE. This CDR3 comprises 17 residues. The V segment lost 2 bases and the J segment 1 base; nucleotides outside the gene matches: 7. Here the CDR3 DNA reads TGTGCCAGCAGCGTCCAGGGACTAGGATTGAACACCGGGGAGCTGTTTTTT. Encoded protein: CASSVQGLGLNTGELFF. Drawing the rest from reference TRBV9 and TRBJ2-2, the complete variable domain is DSGVTQTPKHLITATGQRVTLRCSPRSGDLSVYWYQQSLDQGLQFLIQYYNGEERAKGNILERFSAQQFPDLHSELNLSSLELGDSALYFCASSVQGLGLNTGELFFGEGSRLTVL.

CDR3 residues: CASSTLRGGEKLFF. The CDR3 DNA sequence: TGTGCCAGCAGTACCCTTAGGGGTGGGGAAAAACTGTTTTTT. The J gene is TRBJ1-4, the V gene TRBV2, with a tentative D call TRBD1 (5 bases). CDR1 is SNHLY and CDR2 is FYNNEI in the germline V gene. This CDR3 has 14 residues. Between the trimmed V and J ends, which lost 5 bases and 8 bases, there was a span of 15 bases. Combining the CDR3 with reference TRBV2 and TRBJ1-4 gives the whole variable domain EPEVTQTPSHQVTQMGQEVILRCVPISNHLYFYWYRQILGQKVEFLVSFYNNEISEKSEIFDDQFSVERPDGSNFTLKIRSTKLEDSAMYFCASSTLRGGEKLFFGSGTQLSVL.

The chain is built from TRBV10-3 and TRBJ1-1; the match to TRBD1 covers 7 bases. Looked up from germline, CDR1 is ENHRY and CDR2 is SYGVKD. CDR3 length equals 12 residues. V was clipped by 6 bases and J by 5 bases; unmatched bases: 3. The CDR3 coding sequence is TGTGCCATCAGCGAGACAGGGACTGAAGCTTTCTTT. Its protein is CAISETGTEAFF.

The rearrangement joins TRBV5-6 to TRBJ2-5; D is ambiguous. This CDR3 comprises 14 residues. V was cut by 5 bases and J by 4 bases, with 15 bases left in between. CDR1 and CDR2 from the germline V gene are SGHDT and YYEEEE. The CDR3 here is CASRPLRGTETQYF. CDR3 DNA sequence: TGTGCCAGCAGGCCCTTAAGAGGCACAGAGACCCAGTACTTC.

The chain combines TRBV30 with TRBJ1-1; D possibly corresponds to TRBD1 (6 bases). Germline V lookup: CDR1 GTSNPN, CDR2 SVGIG (reference sequence). The V end lost 3 bases, the J end lost 1 base, and 9 bases lay between the germline ends. CDR3 length equals 13 residues. The CDR3 bases are TGTGCCTGGAGATCAGGGGCGAACACTGAAGCTTTCTTT. This sequence encodes CAWRSGANTEAFF. The whole variable domain, remainder taken from reference TRBV30 and TRBJ1-1, is SQTIHQWPATLVQPVGSPLSLECTVEGTSNPNLYWYRQAAGRGLQLLFYSVGIGQISSEVPQNLSASRPQDRQFILSSKKLLLSDSGFYLCAWRSGANTEAFFGQGTRLTVV.

The chain is built from TRBV28 and TRBJ2-7; 9 bases are a match to TRBD1. The CDR3 runs 14 residues. CDR1 and CDR2 (germline): MDHEN, SYDVKM. The V and J ends lost 5 bases and 5 bases, in that order; junction bases with no gene match: 7. CDR3 in DNA: TGTGCCAGCAGTCCGGGACAGGGCTCTCACGAGCAGTACGTC. Translating it yields CASSPGQGSHEQYV.

This clone has more than one count but fewer than ten. The genes are TRBV28 and TRBJ1-2; 12 nucleotides match TRBD1. Trimming cost V 7 bases and J 8 bases; bases outside gene matches: 17. The CDR3 loop spans 17 amino acids. Germline CDR1 is MDHEN and CDR2 is SYDVKM. For the CDR3, the DNA is TGTGCCAGCACCGCTAAGGGGACAGGGGGCCGACCACGGGGCTACACCTTC. It specifies CASTAKGTGGRPRGYTF.